Below, one TCR beta chain is given with its context. Profiled with immunoSEQ multiplex PCR; TCRdb holds only in-frame clones, not every one. The table shows 140,000 or so clones, with around four fifths occurring only once. Germline lookup yields CDR1 SGDLS and CDR2 YYNGEE. The CDR3 spans 16 residues. J was trimmed by 0 bases and V by 3 bases; bases with no gene match: 7. This sample is drawn from a study of blood T cell repertoires in COVID-19. The V call is TRBV9, the J call TRBJ2-3; 7 nucleotides line up with TRBD1. The sequenced sample consisted of peripheral blood. The clonotype originates from a human donor in a cohort sampled during active COVID-19. CDR3 DNA sequence: TGTGCCAGCAGCGCAATGGGACAGTCTAGCACAGATACGCAGTATTTT. Translating it yields CASSAMGQSSTDTQYF.